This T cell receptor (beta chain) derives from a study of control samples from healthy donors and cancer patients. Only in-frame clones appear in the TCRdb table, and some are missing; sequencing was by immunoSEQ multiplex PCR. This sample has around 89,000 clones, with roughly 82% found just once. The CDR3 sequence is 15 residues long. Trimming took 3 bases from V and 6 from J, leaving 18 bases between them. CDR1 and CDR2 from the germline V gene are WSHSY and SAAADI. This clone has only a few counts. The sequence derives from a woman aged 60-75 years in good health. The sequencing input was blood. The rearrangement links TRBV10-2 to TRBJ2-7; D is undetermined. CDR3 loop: CASSESPSSLSEQYF. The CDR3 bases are TGCGCCAGCAGTGAAAGCCCTAGTTCTCTCTCCGAGCAGTACTTC.